The 8 T cell receptor beta chains presented below share a single source sample, sequenced in a study of OX40 agonist ivuxolimab in advanced cancers. Some clones are missing from TCRdb's copy, which holds only in-frame ones; the method was immunoSEQ multiplex PCR. The sample has some 89,000 clones, around 80% seen once; the top ten hold under 2%. Sequencing was performed on CD4+ or CD8+ T cells sorted from blood, taken in a trial of the OX40 agonist ivuxolimab. Receptors originate from an adult with an advanced solid tumor such as melanoma, head and neck, liver or kidney cancer.

This clone was counted a single time. This chain joins TRBV5-5 and TRBJ2-2; D possibly corresponds to TRBD1 (6 bases). This CDR3 comprises 14 residues. The V end lost 1 base, the J end lost 5 bases, and 9 bases lay between the germline ends. Germline lookup yields CDR1 SGHKS and CDR2 YYEKEE (reference sequence). In nucleotides, the CDR3 is TGTGCCAGCAGCTTGACGACAGGAACCGGGGAGCTGTTTTTT. It translates to CASSLTTGTGELFF.

As regards this clone: Sequence at one end of the junction differs from germline and may be a read error. The J gene is TRBJ2-7, the V gene TRBV28; D is possibly TRBD2 (6 bases). This CDR3 spans 15 amino acids. CDR1 is MDHEN and CDR2 is SYDVKM in the germline V gene. The DNA for the CDR3 is TGTGCCACCAGTGTCGGGGGTGGAAATATCTACGAGCAGTACTTC. Translating gives CATSVGGGNIYEQYF.

The chain links TRBV5-4 to TRBJ1-4; 8 positions match TRBD1. The germline V gene encodes CDR1 SGHNT and CDR2 YYREEE (reference sequence). The junction had 8 bases not matched to a gene; V was cut back by 2 bases and J by 8 bases. The CDR3 is made up of 15 amino acids. CDR3 bases: TGTGCCAGCAGCTTAACGGTAGACAGGGGAGAAAAACTGTTTTTT. Protein sequence: CASSLTVDRGEKLFF.

The chain is built from TRBV5-4 and TRBJ1-4, with D perhaps TRBD1 (6 bases). The CDR3 has 15 residues. V shed 1 base and J shed 8 bases, with 15 bases lying between them. Germline CDR1 and CDR2: SGHNT and YYREEE (reference sequence). CDR3 sequence: CASSLSAGEGEKLFF. The CDR3 region has the DNA TGTGCCAGCAGCTTGTCGGCAGGGGAGGGCGAAAAACTGTTTTTT.

This clone was counted once. The V gene is TRBV20-1, the J gene TRBJ2-2; D gene ambiguous. Germline CDR1 and CDR2: DFQATT and SNEGSKA (reference sequence). V was pared by 3 bases and J by 3 bases, with 2 bases between. This CDR3 region has 11 residues. This CDR3 reads CSARYTGELFF. CDR3 nucleotides: TGCAGTGCTAGGTACACCGGGGAGCTGTTTTTT.

The CDR3 DNA is TGTGCCAGCAGCCAAGGCGGGGGGGCCAGGGAGACCCAGTACTTC. Residues: CASSQGGGARETQYF. The V call is TRBV14, the J call TRBJ2-5, with TRBD2 matching over 9 bases. Germline CDR1 SGHDN, CDR2 FVKESK. After removal of 1 base from V and 5 bases from J, the junction contained 5 bases not matched to a gene. The CDR3 extends over 15 amino acids.

The rearrangement uses TRBV14 and TRBJ1-4, with D hard to call. CDR1 is SGHDN and CDR2 is FVKESK in the germline V gene. The CDR3 has 19 amino acids. Trimming left V 1 base short and J 0 bases short, with 18 bases between. The CDR3 region is CASSQGVSGVSATNEKLFF. The CDR3 nucleotides are TGTGCCAGCAGCCAAGGGGTCTCGGGAGTGAGCGCAACTAATGAAAAACTGTTTTTT.

V gene TRBV29-1 combines with J gene TRBJ2-5; possible D gene TRBD1, 5 bases. Deletions cut 0 bases from V and 5 bases from J, with 13 bases between. This CDR3 has 14 amino acids. Per germline, CDR1 SQVTM and CDR2 ANQGSEA. The CDR3 DNA sequence: TGCAGCGTTGAAGATGGTGGGGCTCGCGAGACCCAGTACTTC. Protein: CSVEDGGARETQYF.